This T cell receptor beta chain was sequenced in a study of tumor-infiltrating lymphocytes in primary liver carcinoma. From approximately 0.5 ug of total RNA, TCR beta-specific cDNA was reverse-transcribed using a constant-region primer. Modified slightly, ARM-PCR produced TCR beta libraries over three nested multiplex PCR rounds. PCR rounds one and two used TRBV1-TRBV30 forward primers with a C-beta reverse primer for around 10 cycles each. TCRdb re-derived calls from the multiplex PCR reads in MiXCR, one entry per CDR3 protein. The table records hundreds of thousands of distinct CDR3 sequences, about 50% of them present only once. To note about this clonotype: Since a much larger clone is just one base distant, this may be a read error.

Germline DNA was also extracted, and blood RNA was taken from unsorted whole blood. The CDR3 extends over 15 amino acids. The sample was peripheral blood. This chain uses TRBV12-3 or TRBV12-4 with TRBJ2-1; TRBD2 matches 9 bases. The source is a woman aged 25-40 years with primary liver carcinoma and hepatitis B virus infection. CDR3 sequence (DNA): TGTGTCAGCAGTAAAAGCGGGAGGCCGGGGGGTGAGCAGTTCTTC. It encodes CVSSKSGRPGGEQFF.